Below, one T cell receptor beta chain is given with its context. Its antigen is not yet known. It has no much larger one-base neighbor in the sample; base qualities were not kept. After transplant, bone marrow was aspirated from the posterior iliac crest or from another site selected by the physician. The data were taken from a study of graft-versus-host responses after intestinal transplantation (dated by TCRdb to the early 2020s). Concerning the study at large: Recipients received multivisceral, liver-intestinal, or isolated intestinal transplants. Every recipient was given anti-thymocyte globulin induction, followed by approximately 3 years of maintenance tacrolimus and steroids. After intestinal transplantation, graft-versus-host and host-versus-graft alloreactive T cell clones were followed in the graft, circulation and bone marrow using bulk TCR-beta CDR3 sequencing. Alloreactive clones were identified by sequencing pre-transplant mixed lymphocyte reaction products and comparing them with unstimulated pre-transplant donor and recipient T cells. Of the roughly 25 intestinal transplant recipients enrolled in the cohort, one of whom was a retransplant, a few patients without pretransplant specimens were excluded. A peak of at least 4% donor T cells among recipient peripheral blood mononuclear cells was the definition used for donor T cell macrochimerism. Instead of going to the commercial service, samples from a few later patients were sequenced in-house on an Illumina MiSeq and processed with MiXCR.

What the work shows at the level of the full study, not this receptor alone: The conclusions were limited by the relatively low number and heterogeneity of the intestinal transplant patients. Early after transplant, peak levels of circulating GvH clones were associated with declines in HvG clones. High GvH to HvG T cell clonal ratios were observed in the allografts of patients with donor T cell macrochimerism. GvH clones turned up in recipient bone marrow, with some appearing earlier in ileal mucosa or blood, a pattern consistent with an intestinal mucosal origin.

The library was made by the immunoSEQ multiplex PCR assay. Adaptive Biotechnologies carried out high-throughput TCR-beta CDR3 sequencing of genomic DNA for most patients. Regarding the original processing steps: Adaptive's ImmunoSEQ software was the source of the TCR sequencing data for around 20 patients, while three other patients were processed with MiXCR and VDJtools. CDR3 nucleotide sequences shared between donor and recipient were removed because the origin of such sequences could not be assigned. Alloreactive clones required at least 2-fold expansion over unstimulated cells and minimum CFSE-low frequency of 0.002% (template counts) or 0.001% (read counts). A clone was considered mappable if detected in the sequenced pre-transplant spleen, lymph node, or MLR CFSE-low populations of the donor or recipient. The cumulative frequency of alloreactive clones was calculated as a percentage of all sequences, weighted by copy number. What TCRdb holds here is the immuneACCESS table cut down to in-frame rearrangements. Part of the clones is not present; checked against another copy, under half of the missing clones reflect an unresolved V gene, and the others are unexplained. That table furnishes V, J and clone size, whereas the DNA furnished D and trimming. A total of some 70,000 clones appear in this sample, roughly 90% of them only once. The biggest ten clones account for approximately 6.3% of the sample.

Sequenced material: bone marrow, taken approximately 700 days after intestinal transplantation. This TCR was recovered from a human patient who received an intestinal transplant, so some T cells may come from the graft donor.

The nucleotide sequence is given as TGTGCCAGCAGCCCCGAGGGTGGGACCTACGAGCAGTACTTC. The encoded protein is CASSPEGGTYEQYF. This sequence uses TRBV7-3 and TRBJ2-5; a weak D assignment points to TRBD2 (5 bases agree). Matching the DNA end better, TRBJ2-7 makes the J call doubtful. CDR1 and CDR2 were assigned from the germline V gene as SGHTA and FQGTGA. The CDR3 goes from the cysteine to the phenylalanine over 14 residues. This entry keeps only the CDR3 DNA: 42 bases, framed from base 1.